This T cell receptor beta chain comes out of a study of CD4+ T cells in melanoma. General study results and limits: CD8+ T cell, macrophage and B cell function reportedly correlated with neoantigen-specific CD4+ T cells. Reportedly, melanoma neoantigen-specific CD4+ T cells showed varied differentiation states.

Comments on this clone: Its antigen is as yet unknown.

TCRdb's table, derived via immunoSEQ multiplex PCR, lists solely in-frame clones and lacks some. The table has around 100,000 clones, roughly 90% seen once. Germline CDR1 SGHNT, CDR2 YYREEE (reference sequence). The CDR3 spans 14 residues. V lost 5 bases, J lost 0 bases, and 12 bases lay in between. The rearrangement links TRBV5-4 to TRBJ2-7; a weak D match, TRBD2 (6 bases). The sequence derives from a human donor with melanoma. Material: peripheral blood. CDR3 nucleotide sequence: TGTGCCAGCAGGGGGACTCAAGACTCCTACGAGCAGTACTTC. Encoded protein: CASRGTQDSYEQYF.